A single sample gave rise to the 20 T cell receptor beta chains below, sequenced in a study of blood T cell repertoires in COVID-19. The repertoire was sequenced with immunoSEQ multiplex PCR; TCRdb's copy has only in-frame clones and lacks some. The sample lists approximately 250,000 clones, around 93% seen once, with 2.5% to 3% in the top ten. The sequenced sample was PBMCs or T cells enriched from blood (not recorded which). The receptors were gathered from a man aged 35 to 55 who had been exposed to COVID-19.

J is TRBJ1-1 and V is TRBV6-5; no clear D. Trimming pared 0 bases from V and 0 bases from J, leaving 8 bases between. Germline values: CDR1 MNHEY, CDR2 SVGAGI. This CDR3 is built from 15 residues. CDR3 coding DNA: TGTGCCAGCAGTTACTCGTCAGAATTGAACACTGAAGCTTTCTTT. It encodes CASSYSSELNTEAFF.

This clone showed up just a few times. The chain carries TRBV5-4 and TRBJ2-2, with 8 bases identical to TRBD1. Germline CDR1 SGHNT, CDR2 YYREEE (reference sequence). The CDR3 spans 11 residues. V lost 7 bases and J lost 8; bases outside the gene matches: 1. The CDR3 nucleotides are TGTGCCAGCTACAGGGGGGGGGAGCTGTTTTTT. Translation gives CASYRGGELFF.

Written as DNA, the CDR3 is TGTGCCATCAGACGGGACAGCTCTAACAATGAGCAGTTCTTC. As protein: CAIRRDSSNNEQFF. This chain uses TRBV10-3 with TRBJ2-1; 7 bases align to TRBD1. Losses at the gene ends were 6 bases for V and 5 bases for J; bases not matched to a gene: 7. The CDR3 has 14 amino acids. Per the germline V gene, CDR1 is ENHRY and CDR2 is SYGVKD.

This chain uses TRBV7-3 with TRBJ2-1, with 8 bases that match TRBD2. This CDR3 has 17 amino acids. V trimming: 4 bases; J trimming: 0 bases; junction bases outside the gene matches: 8. The germline gives CDR1 SGHTA, CDR2 FQGTGA. CDR3 nucleotides: TGTGCCAGCAGCTCCGGACTAGCCGATAGCTCCTACAATGAGCAGTTCTTC. This codes for CASSSGLADSSYNEQFF.

This clone was detected once. V gene TRBV12-3 or TRBV12-4 combines with J gene TRBJ1-2; 7 bases line up with TRBD1. This CDR3 comprises 13 residues. V shed 4 bases, J shed 8 bases, and the junction held 7 bases outside the gene matches. This chain's CDR3 is CASSWTGADGYTF. The CDR3 DNA reads as TGTGCCAGCAGTTGGACAGGCGCAGACGGCTACACCTTC.

The V and J genes are TRBV27 and TRBJ2-5; TRBD1 might be the D (6 bases). The germline gives CDR1 MNHEY, CDR2 SMNVEV (reference sequence). The CDR3 covers 14 residues. Trimming shortened V by 2 bases and J by 1 base, and 8 bases separated the two germline ends. The CDR3 nucleotides read TGTGCCAGCAGTTTAATGGACAGCCAAGAGACCCAGTACTTC. Translation: CASSLMDSQETQYF.

The CDR3 nucleotides are TGTGCCAGTAGTATTTTAGCGGGAGGGAGCACAGATACGCAGTATTTT. Translating gives CASSILAGGSTDTQYF. This chain connects TRBV19 to TRBJ2-3; the match to TRBD2 covers 11 bases. This CDR3 comprises 16 residues. The germline gives CDR1 LNHDA, CDR2 SQIVND (reference sequence). Trimming removed 3 bases from V and 0 bases from J; junction bases left unmatched: 2. The whole variable domain, remainder taken from reference TRBV19 and TRBJ2-3, is DGGITQSPKYLFRKEGQNVTLSCEQNLNHDAMYWYRQDPGQGLRLIYYSQIVNDFQKGDIAEGYSVSREKKESFPLTVTSAQKNPTAFYLCASSILAGGSTDTQYFGPGTRLTVL.

The chain has TRBV28 and TRBJ2-3; 10 bases are shared with TRBD2. Unmatched junction bases numbered 6, after V lost 6 bases and J lost 6 bases. Per the germline V gene, CDR1 is MDHEN and CDR2 is SYDVKM. This CDR3 has 14 residues. The chain's CDR3 is CASRIGLADDTQYF. The CDR3 DNA follows: TGTGCCAGCAGAATCGGACTAGCGGATGATACGCAGTATTTT.

The rearrangement uses TRBV7-3 and TRBJ2-1, with 12 bases fitting TRBD2. This CDR3 is 14 amino acids long. Trimming cost V 5 bases and J 15 bases; bases outside gene matches: 11. From germline, CDR1 is SGHTA and CDR2 FQGTGA. This CDR3 is CASSDSGTSGSLFF. DNA of the CDR3: TGTGCCAGCAGCGACTCCGGGACTAGCGGGTCTCTGTTCTTC. Drawing the rest from reference TRBV7-3 and TRBJ2-1, the complete variable domain is GAGVSQTPSNKVTEKGKYVELRCDPISGHTALYWYRQSLGQGPEFLIYFQGTGAADDSGLPNDRFFAVRPEGSVSTLKIQRTERGDSAVYLCASSDSGTSGSLFFGPGTRLTVL.

This chain connects TRBV7-3 to TRBJ2-2, with D possibly TRBD2 on 5 matching bases. Per germline, CDR1 SGHTA and CDR2 FQGTGA. V was pared by 0 bases and J by 8 bases, with 13 bases between. The CDR3 runs to 15 residues. CDR3 in amino acids: CASSLTSGSPGELFF. The CDR3 DNA reads as TGTGCCAGCAGCTTAACAAGCGGTTCCCCGGGGGAGCTGTTTTTT. The full variable domain, in which reference TRBV7-3 and TRBJ2-2 provide the parts outside the CDR3, is GAGVSQTPSNKVTEKGKYVELRCDPISGHTALYWYRQSLGQGPEFLIYFQGTGAADDSGLPNDRFFAVRPEGSVSTLKIQRTERGDSAVYLCASSLTSGSPGELFFGEGSRLTVL.

The chain couples TRBV28 to TRBJ1-5; 9 nucleotides line up with TRBD1. The V segment lost 4 bases and the J segment 6 bases; nucleotides outside the gene matches: 13. Germline V lookup: CDR1 MDHEN, CDR2 SYDVKM. The CDR3 consists of 17 residues. The CDR3 here is CASSSPGDREVVQPQHF. Here the CDR3 DNA reads TGTGCCAGCAGTTCTCCTGGGGACAGGGAAGTAGTTCAGCCCCAGCATTTT.

V and J are TRBV28 and TRBJ1-5, with D uncertain. The CDR3 length is 14 residues. V was shortened by 5 bases and J by 1 base, with 9 bases between the two germline ends. The germline V gene encodes CDR1 MDHEN and CDR2 SYDVKM. The chain's CDR3 is CASSTTMSNQPQHF. The CDR3 region has the DNA TGTGCCAGCAGTACAACGATGAGCAATCAGCCCCAGCATTTT.

The V and J genes are TRBV2 and TRBJ1-2, with TRBD1 matching 11 bases. V lost 3 bases to trimming and J lost 2 bases; unmatched junction nucleotides: 2. This CDR3 contains 15 residues. CDR1 and CDR2 (germline): SNHLY, FYNNEI. The CDR3 loop is CASSDGQGANYGYTF. The DNA for the CDR3 is TGTGCCAGCAGTGACGGACAGGGGGCAAACTATGGCTACACCTTC.

A remark on this clone: The junction departs from germline at one end; a sequencing error may be responsible. The chain employs TRBV3-1 (or the pseudogene TRBV3-2) and TRBJ1-2; a weak D match, TRBD1 (6 bases). The CDR3 spans 12 residues. CDR1 and CDR2 from the germline V gene are LGHDT and YNNKEL (reference sequence). The CDR3 sequence: CASSQDWGPQTF. CDR3 in DNA: TGTGCCAGCAGCCAAGATTGGGGGCCGCAGACTTTC.

The chain carries TRBV28 and TRBJ1-1; 8 nucleotides align to TRBD1. CDR3 size: 12 residues. Unmatched junction bases numbered 5, after V lost 8 bases and J lost 6 bases. Germline values: CDR1 MDHEN, CDR2 SYDVKM. CDR3 DNA: TGTGCCAGCTCCCCGGGACAGGCTGAAGCTTTCTTT. Translating gives CASSPGQAEAFF.

The chain joins TRBV7-9 to TRBJ1-1; a possible D gene is TRBD1 (5 bases). The CDR3 is made up of 14 amino acids. The germline V gene has CDR1 SEHNR and CDR2 FQNEAQ (reference sequence). V lost 6 bases, J lost 5 bases, and 16 bases lay in between. In DNA form, the CDR3 reads TGTGCCAGCAGAAGGGGCAGTGCCGGAACTGAAGCTTTCTTT. This sequence encodes CASRRGSAGTEAFF.

The chain links TRBV3-1 (or the pseudogene TRBV3-2) to TRBJ2-7; the D gene is possibly TRBD1 (5 bases). CDR1 and CDR2 (germline): LGHDT, YNNKEL (reference sequence). The CDR3 extends over 15 amino acids. Trimming removed 2 bases at V and 3 bases at J, with 14 bases between. CDR3 in DNA: TGTGCCAGCAGCCAACCCGTTGGGGCAGGCTACGAGCAGTACTTC. Encoded protein: CASSQPVGAGYEQYF.

The chain links TRBV2 to TRBJ2-7; the D gene is possibly TRBD1 (6 bases). The V end was cut by 6 bases, the J end by 2 bases, with 17 bases between. The CDR3 covers 15 residues. The V gene's germline CDR1 is SNHLY and CDR2 FYNNEI. The CDR3 spells CASRALGQGAYEQYF. CDR3 DNA: TGTGCCAGCAGGGCCTTGGGACAAGGGGCCTACGAGCAGTACTTC.

J is TRBJ1-1 and V is TRBV23-1, with 7 bases identical to TRBD1. TRBV23-1 is recorded as an ORF, its role being uncertain. With 3 bases clipped from V and 1 base from J, the junction kept 8 bases outside the gene matches. This CDR3 spans 16 amino acids. The CDR3 loop reads CASSQPTGRENTEAFF. CDR3 nucleotide sequence: TGCGCCAGCAGTCAGCCGACAGGGCGGGAGAACACTGAAGCTTTCTTT.

The gene calls are TRBV10-3 and TRBJ2-3; TRBD1 might be the D (5 bases). The V end was cut by 2 bases, the J end by 0 bases, with 15 bases between. Germline V gene sequence: CDR1 ENHRY, CDR2 SYGVKD. The CDR3 is made up of 17 amino acids. As DNA, the CDR3 is TGTGCCATCAGTGAGCCCCCGGACAAACCTAGCACAGATACGCAGTATTTT. As protein: CAISEPPDKPSTDTQYF.